This entry is about one T cell receptor (beta chain). Its antigen is currently unknown. Generated by immunoSEQ multiplex PCR, the TCRdb table keeps only in-frame clones and is missing some. This repertoire shows some 130,000 clones, 84% found once; its top ten account for more than 1.4%. CDR3 size: 15 residues. Trimming left V 8 bases short and J 0 bases short, with 14 bases between. Germline loops: CDR1 MNHEY, CDR2 SMNVEV (reference sequence). This entry comes from a study of cytomegalovirus exposure and HLA in healthy donors. For the study at large: In a later analysis, it was reported that the 120 validation repertoires had been produced on the same platform as the roughly 700 repertoires belonging to the first cohort. Study results and limitations: CMV antigen specificity of a few CMV-associated chains was confirmed in vitro. Rarity marked most TCR sequences, yet some public TCRs occurred in many donors. The authors listed around 150 TCR beta chains as cytomegalovirus-associated.

The chain recombines TRBV27 with TRBJ1-5, with a possible D match to TRBD1 (5 bases). The sequencing input was PBMCs. The source is a woman in her thirties in good health and CMV-seronegative. CDR3 protein: CASGDSPYSNQPQHF. CDR3 in DNA: TGTGCCAGCGGTGACAGCCCATATAGCAATCAGCCCCAGCATTTT.